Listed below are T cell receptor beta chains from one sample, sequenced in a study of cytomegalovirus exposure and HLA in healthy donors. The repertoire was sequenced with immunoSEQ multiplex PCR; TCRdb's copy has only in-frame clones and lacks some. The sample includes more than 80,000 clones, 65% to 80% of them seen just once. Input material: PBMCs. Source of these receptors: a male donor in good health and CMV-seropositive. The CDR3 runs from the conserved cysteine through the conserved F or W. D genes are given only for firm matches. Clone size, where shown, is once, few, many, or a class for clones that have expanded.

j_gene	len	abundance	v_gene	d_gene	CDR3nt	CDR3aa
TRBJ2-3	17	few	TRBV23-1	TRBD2	TGCGCCCGTGGGACTAGCGGGCCTTTTGTGGCCTGCGATACGCAGTATTTT	CARGTSGPFVACDTQYF
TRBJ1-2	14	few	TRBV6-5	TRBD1	TGTGCCAGCAGTTATAACAGGGGGGCCTATGGCTACCCCTTC	CASSYNRGAYGYPF
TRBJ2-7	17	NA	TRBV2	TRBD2	TGTGCCAGCAGTGGGGCGGAAACTAGCGGGATTTCCTACGAGCAGTACTTC	CASSGAETSGISYEQYF
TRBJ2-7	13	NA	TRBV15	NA	TGTGCCACCAGCCCTCCCCGCGGGCGCGAGCAGTACTTC	CATSPPRGREQYF
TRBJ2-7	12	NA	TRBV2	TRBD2	TGTGCCAGCTTAGCGGGATTCTACGAGCAGTACTTC	CASLAGFYEQYF
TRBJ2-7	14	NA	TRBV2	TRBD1	TGTGCCAGCAGTATCGGGACAGGCACCTACGAGCAGTACTTC	CASSIGTGTYEQYF
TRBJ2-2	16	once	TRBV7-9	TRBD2	TGTGCCAGCAGCCCGAGCGGGGGAGGTAACACCGGGGAGCTGTTTTTT	CASSPSGGGNTGELFF
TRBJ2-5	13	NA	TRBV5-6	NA	TGTGCCAGCAGCTACGGCGGGGAACAGACCCAGTACTTC	CASSYGGEQTQYF
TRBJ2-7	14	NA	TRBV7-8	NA	TGTGCCAGCAGCGTGGGCAGGGGAAGGAACGAGCAGTACTTC	CASSVGRGRNEQYF
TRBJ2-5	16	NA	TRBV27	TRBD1	TGTGCCAGCAAATCCTTCGGGACAGGGGCACAAGAGACCCAGTACTTC	CASKSFGTGAQETQYF
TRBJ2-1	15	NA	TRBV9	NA	TGTGCCAGCAGCGCAGCCGGGAACCCCGCCAATGAGCAGTTCTTC	CASSAAGNPANEQFF
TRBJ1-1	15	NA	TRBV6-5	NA	TGTGCCAGCCTGACAGGATTCGGAACGAACACTGAAGCTTTCTTT	CASLTGFGTNTEAFF
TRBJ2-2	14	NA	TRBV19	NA	TGTGCCAGTAGTATAGTCAGCCGGTACGGGGAGCTGTTTTTC	CASSIVSRYGELFF
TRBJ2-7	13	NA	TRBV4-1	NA	TGCGCCAGCAGCCAATCAGGGACCTACGAGCAGTACTTC	CASSQSGTYEQYF
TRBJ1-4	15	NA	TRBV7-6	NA	TGTGCCAGCAGCCCCGCTGGGGGGAGAGGGGAAAAACTGTTTTTT	CASSPAGGRGEKLFF
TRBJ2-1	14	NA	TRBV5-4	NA	TGTGCCAGCAGGGCAGGGGCAGGATACAATGAGCAGTTCTTC	CASRAGAGYNEQFF
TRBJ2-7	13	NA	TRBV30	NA	TGTGCCGAAGGAGGGAACGGTGTACACGAGCAGTACTTC	CAEGGNGVHEQYF
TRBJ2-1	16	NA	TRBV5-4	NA	TGTGCCAGCAGCATCGCGCCGGTAGTGGCCTACAATGAGCAGTTCTTC	CASSIAPVVAYNEQFF
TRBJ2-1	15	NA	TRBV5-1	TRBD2	TGCGCCAGCAGCTTTGGCGCGGGAGTATATAATGAGCAGTTCTTC	CASSFGAGVYNEQFF
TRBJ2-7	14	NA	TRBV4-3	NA	TGCGCCAGCAGCCCCGGCTCGGGCTCCTACGAGCAGTACTTC	CASSPGSGSYEQYF
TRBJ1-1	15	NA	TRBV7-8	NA	TGTGCCAGCAGCTTATGGGGGGGAATGAACACTGAAGCTTTCTTT	CASSLWGGMNTEAFF
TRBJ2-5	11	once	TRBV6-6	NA	TGTGCCAGCAGTACCGGGGAGACCCAGTACTTC	CASSTGETQYF
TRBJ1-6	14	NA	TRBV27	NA	TGTGCCAGCAGCCAGTTGCAGGGGAATTCACCCCTCCACTTT	CASSQLQGNSPLHF
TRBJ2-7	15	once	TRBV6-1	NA	TGTGCCAGCAGTGTTGACGGCGGCAGGGTCAACGAGCAGTACTTC	CASSVDGGRVNEQYF
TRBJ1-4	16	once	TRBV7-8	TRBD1	TGTGCCAGCAGCTTAGCAGGGACAGGGTCTGATGAAAAACTGTTTTTT	CASSLAGTGSDEKLFF
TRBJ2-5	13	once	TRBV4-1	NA	TGCGCCAGCAGCCAAGACCCTCAAGAGACCCAGTACTTC	CASSQDPQETQYF